This T cell receptor (beta chain) was sequenced during a study of CD8 T cells in Susac syndrome. Broader study findings: Individuals included in the TCR sequencing and HLA analysis were acknowledged by the study to be relatively few in number.

The T cells that were sequenced for TCR beta were CD8+ and CD4+ cells from blood. In the multiple sclerosis control group, patients were treatment-naive and had stable or active relapsing-remitting disease. On this clonotype: Its antigen remains unidentified.

With random hexamers, 0.5 to 1 ug RNA was reverse transcribed. The authors amplified TCR beta CDR3 across 54 Vbeta and 13 Jbeta using immunoSEQ multiplex PCR. One entry per CDR3 protein, called by TCRdb with MiXCR from the immunoSEQ multiplex PCR reads. The repertoire holds some 300,000 distinct CDR3 sequences, with around 91% as singletons. The CDR3 has 16 residues. V was pared by 5 bases and J by 7 bases, with 20 bases between. CDR1 and CDR2 (germline): LNHNV, YYDKDF (reference sequence). The sample was CD8+ T cells from PBMCs. This rearrangement joins TRBV15 to TRBJ1-4, with D maybe TRBD1 (6 bases). This clonotype was sampled from a human donor with multiple sclerosis. The CDR3 DNA is TGTGCCACCAGCCCCACCGATGGGGAGGGGGGTGAAAAACTGTTTTTT. It specifies CATSPTDGEGGEKLFF.